This passage covers 14 T cell receptor beta chains from one sample sequenced in a study of memory CD4+ T cells and cytomegalovirus serostatus. Profiled with immunoSEQ multiplex PCR; TCRdb holds only in-frame clones, not every one. The data contain 45,000 to 60,000 clones, more than 70% of them singletons. The sort gate was single viable CD3+CD4+CD8-CD45RO+ cells for memory CD4+ T cells. Sequences were obtained from memory CD4+ T cells from blood. These receptors all stem from an adult in good health and CMV-seropositive.

The chain is built from TRBV6-5 and TRBJ1-5, with D unresolved. Germline V gene lookup returns CDR1 MNHEY and CDR2 SVGAGI. The CDR3 runs 13 residues. Trimming left V 6 bases short and J 0 bases short, with 6 bases between. The CDR3 loop is CASRPDSNQPQHF. The CDR3 DNA is TGTGCCAGCAGGCCAGATAGCAATCAGCCCCAGCATTTT.

This clone showed up just a few times. The chain employs TRBV9 and TRBJ1-3; the D gene is possibly TRBD1 (6 bases). From germline, CDR1 is SGDLS and CDR2 YYNGEE. V lost 2 bases to trimming and J lost 2 bases, with 8 bases between them. The CDR3 extends over 14 amino acids. Written as DNA, the CDR3 is TGTGCCAGCAGCGTCGGGACAACTGGAAACACCATATATTTT. It encodes CASSVGTTGNTIYF.

V and J are TRBV7-3 and TRBJ2-1; 7 positions agree with TRBD2. Germline CDR1 and CDR2: SGHTA and FQGTGA. V was clipped by 4 bases and J by 4 bases; unmatched bases: 10. The CDR3 is made up of 16 amino acids. This CDR3 reads CASSSLPGGSYNEQFF. CDR3 DNA sequence: TGTGCCAGCAGCTCCCTTCCTGGCGGGAGTTACAATGAGCAGTTCTTC.

V is TRBV10-3 and J is TRBJ2-1, with a tentative D call TRBD2 (5 bases). Trimming took off 0 bases at V and 5 bases at J, with 14 bases between the two ends. The CDR3 is 16 residues long. Germline V lookup: CDR1 ENHRY, CDR2 SYGVKD. The CDR3 coding sequence is TGTGCCATCAGTGAGTCACCCTACCGGGGAAACAATGAGCAGTTCTTC. Translating gives CAISESPYRGNNEQFF.

The chain combines TRBV2 with TRBJ1-1; tentatively, D is TRBD1 (5 bases). Germline V gives CDR1 SNHLY, CDR2 FYNNEI. The CDR3 is made up of 15 amino acids. The V gene lost 4 bases and the J gene lost 6 bases, with 18 bases spanning the gap. CDR3 region: CASSAPQGIRAEAFF. The DNA for the CDR3 is TGTGCCAGCAGTGCCCCCCAGGGAATTCGGGCTGAAGCTTTCTTT.

The chain couples TRBV10-1 to TRBJ2-1; 11 positions match TRBD2. The junction had 10 bases not matched to a gene; V was cut back by 3 bases and J by 0 bases. CDR3 size: 19 residues. The V gene's germline CDR1 is WNHNN and CDR2 SYGVQD (reference sequence). Written as DNA, the CDR3 is TGCGCCAGCAGTGAAGGCCGGATAGCGGGAGGGAGCTCCTACAATGAGCAGTTCTTC. This sequence encodes CASSEGRIAGGSSYNEQFF.

The chain is built from TRBV7-8 and TRBJ1-2; D gene uncertain. The ends were cut back, 1 base at V and 2 bases at J, with 8 bases in the middle. From germline, CDR1 is SGHVS and CDR2 FQNEAQ. The CDR3 sequence is 14 residues long. Here the CDR3 DNA reads TGTGCCAGCAGCTTAGATCAGGCCAACTATGGCTACACCTTC. This translates into CASSLDQANYGYTF. Together with reference TRBV7-8 and TRBJ1-2, the CDR3 gives the full variable domain: GAGVSQSPRYKVAKRGQDVALRCDPISGHVSLFWYQQALGQGPEFLTYFQNEAQLDKSGLPSDRFFAERPEGSVSTLKIQRTQQEDSAVYLCASSLDQANYGYTFGSGTRLTVV.

CDR3: CASSYLDTGGHTEAFF. The CDR3 region has the DNA TGTGCCAGCAGTTACTTAGACACAGGGGGCCACACTGAAGCTTTCTTT. The rearrangement joins TRBV6-5 to TRBJ1-1; 9 nucleotides match TRBD1. The germline CDR1 and CDR2 sequences are MNHEY and SVGAGI. Losses at the gene ends were 1 base for V and 3 bases for J; bases not matched to a gene: 6. The CDR3 is made up of 16 amino acids.

The V and J genes are TRBV5-1 and TRBJ1-1, with 8 bases lining up with TRBD1. The CDR3 length is 18 residues. V was clipped by 3 bases and J by 3 bases; unmatched bases: 16. The germline V gene has CDR1 SGHRS and CDR2 YFSETQ. The CDR3 DNA follows: TGCGCCAGCAGCTGGGGCCCAGCAGGGGGCGCGAGGGACACTGAAGCTTTCTTT. Its protein product is CASSWGPAGGARDTEAFF.

The J gene is TRBJ1-6, the V gene TRBV25-1; D is undetermined. The CDR3 spans 15 residues. Germline values: CDR1 MGHDK, CDR2 SYGVNS. Trimming left V 8 bases short and J 0 bases short, with 11 bases between. In DNA, the CDR3 is TGTGCCAGCCGTCGGGAGACCTCCTATAATTCACCCCTCCACTTT. It yields the protein CASRRETSYNSPLHF.

The chain uses TRBV30 and TRBJ2-1; D is perhaps TRBD1 (5 bases). The germline CDR1 and CDR2 sequences are GTSNPN and SVGIG (reference sequence). V lost 0 bases to trimming and J lost 7 bases, with 13 bases between them. The CDR3 extends over 14 amino acids. The CDR3 DNA is TGTGCCTGGAGTGTACCTGGCAGGGCGAATGAGCAGTTCTTC. Its translation: CAWSVPGRANEQFF.

This clone was picked up one time. A junction end diverges from the germline sequence, so it may reflect a read error. V and J are TRBV18 and TRBJ1-1; D unclear. Germline V lookup: CDR1 KGHSH, CDR2 LQKENI. The CDR3 has 14 residues. The DNA of the CDR3 is TGTGCCAGCTCACCAGCGGTAATGAAAACTGAAGCTTTCTTT. Protein product: CASSPAVMKTEAFF.

The chain recombines TRBV28 with TRBJ2-1; 7 bases agree with TRBD2. With V trimmed by 6 bases and J by 10 bases, 24 bases remained unmatched. The CDR3 totals 18 residues. Germline V CDR1 and CDR2: MDHEN, SYDVKM. The CDR3 DNA sequence: TGTGCCAGCAGGGGAGGGGTAGGGGCTAGCGCCCACGGAGGAGAGCAGTTCTTC. This sequence encodes CASRGGVGASAHGGEQFF.

A note on this clone: The missing conserved phenylalanine or tryptophan at the end of this CDR3 makes a read error likely. The CDR3 loop reads CASSQDPGYSGNTIYS. The CDR3 DNA is TGCGCCAGCAGCCAAGATCCGGGCTACTCTGGAAACACCATATATTCT. The rearrangement joins TRBV4-1 to TRBJ1-3; D remains unclear. The CDR3 extends over 16 amino acids. V lost 0 bases to trimming and J lost 0 bases, with 9 bases between them. The germline V gene has CDR1 MGHRA and CDR2 YSYEKL.